A single sample is the source of the 15 T cell receptor beta chains below, sequenced in a study of CD8 T cells in Susac syndrome. When the RNA was reverse transcribed, random hexamers were used with an input of about 0.5 to 1 ug. A single record per CDR3 protein comes from TCRdb applying MiXCR to the immunoSEQ multiplex PCR reads. The sample lists more than 200,000 distinct CDR3 sequences, approximately 94% occurring once. Specimen: CD4+ T cells from PBMCs. The receptors shown here come from a human donor with Susac syndrome.

This rearrangement joins TRBV5-1 to TRBJ1-2; the D is unclear. V was trimmed by 0 bases and J by 8 bases, leaving 11 bases between them. Looked up from germline, CDR1 is SGHRS and CDR2 is YFSETQ. This CDR3 contains 13 residues. The CDR3 loop is CASSLEPEWGYTF. In nucleotides, the CDR3 is TGCGCCAGCAGCTTGGAACCCGAGTGGGGCTACACCTTC. Using reference TRBV5-1 and TRBJ1-2 for the parts outside the CDR3, the full variable domain is KAGVTQTPRYLIKTRGQQVTLSCSPISGHRSVSWYQQTPGQGLQFLFEYFSETQRNKGNFPGRFSGRQFSNSRSEMNVSTLELGDSALYLCASSLEPEWGYTFGSGTRLTVV.

The chain has TRBV7-2 and TRBJ2-1; D is perhaps TRBD1 (5 bases). The CDR3 spans 15 residues. The germline V gene has CDR1 SGHTA and CDR2 FQGNSA. Trimming took off 4 bases at V and 8 bases at J, with 18 bases between the two ends. This CDR3 reads CASSSVWGRGDEQFF. The CDR3 bases are TGTGCCAGCAGCTCCGTGTGGGGTAGGGGCGATGAGCAGTTCTTC.

CDR3: CASSFPLGEQFF. The CDR3 nucleotides read TGTGCCAGCAGTTTCCCCCTAGGTGAGCAGTTCTTC. The chain uses TRBV12-3 or TRBV12-4 and TRBJ2-1; D is unresolved. The CDR3 covers 12 residues. V lost 3 bases, J lost 9 bases, and 9 bases lay in between.

V and J are TRBV6-2 or TRBV6-3 and TRBJ1-5; tentative D call: TRBD1 (6 bases). CDR3 length: 15 amino acids. Trimming removed 2 bases from V and 5 bases from J, with 13 bases in between. CDR1 is MNHEY and CDR2 is SVGEGT in the germline V gene. The CDR3 spells CASSYVGGADQPQHF. In nucleotides, the CDR3 is TGTGCCAGCAGTTACGTGGGGGGCGCGGATCAGCCCCAGCATTTT.

V usage is TRBV7-2 and J usage is TRBJ1-3; D is possibly TRBD1 (6 bases). CDR1 and CDR2 (germline): SGHTA, FQGNSA. The ends were cut back, 1 base at V and 4 bases at J, with 11 bases in the middle. This CDR3 has 15 amino acids. The chain's CDR3 is CASSLVGGAGNTIYF. CDR3 in DNA: TGTGCCAGCAGCTTAGTCGGGGGCGCGGGAAACACCATATATTTT.

The chain employs TRBV6-1 and TRBJ1-5; 10 bases are a match to TRBD1. Germline lookup yields CDR1 MNHNS and CDR2 SASEGT. V shed 5 bases and J 3 bases; nucleotides not matched to a gene: 13. The CDR3 consists of 18 residues. The CDR3 DNA is TGTGCCAGCAGTCCCAGAGGGGACAGGGGAAGGGTCAATCAGCCCCAGCATTTT. Translating gives CASSPRGDRGRVNQPQHF.

The chain joins TRBV20-1 to TRBJ2-3; 10 bases are shared with TRBD2. The junction had 5 bases not matched to a gene; V was cut back by 3 bases and J by 5 bases. There are 14 residues in the CDR3. Per the germline V gene, CDR1 is DFQATT and CDR2 is SNEGSKA (reference sequence). Written as DNA, the CDR3 is TGCAGTGCTAGGGGGACTAGCGTGGGAGATACGCAGTATTTT. This codes for CSARGTSVGDTQYF.

The CDR3 region is CASSLSDVDGEQYF. CDR3 DNA: TGTGCCAGCAGCTTATCCGACGTAGATGGCGAGCAGTACTTC. The rearrangement links TRBV7-3 to TRBJ2-7; no reliable D call. Germline loops: CDR1 SGHTA, CDR2 FQGTGA. Trimming removed 2 bases at V and 6 bases at J, with 14 bases between. The CDR3 loop spans 14 amino acids.

DNA for the CDR3: TGTGCCAGCAGTTTATGGCGGGGGGGAGAGCAGTACTTC. This translates into CASSLWRGGEQYF. The chain uses TRBV28 and TRBJ2-7; 9 positions agree with TRBD2. Per the germline V gene, CDR1 is MDHEN and CDR2 is SYDVKM. This CDR3 has 13 residues. The trim removed 0 bases at V and 7 bases at J, leaving 1 base unmatched.

This chain joins TRBV28 and TRBJ2-7; the D gene could be TRBD1 or TRBD2 (5 bases each). Per germline, CDR1 MDHEN and CDR2 SYDVKM. CDR3 size: 15 residues. Trimming shortened V by 6 bases and J by 2 bases, and 17 bases separated the two germline ends. This chain's CDR3 is CASSSHRDGAYEQYF. CDR3 nucleotide sequence: TGTGCCAGCAGCTCACACCGGGACGGAGCCTACGAGCAGTACTTC.

The rearrangement links TRBV28 to TRBJ2-7, with TRBD1 matching over 10 bases. The CDR3 extends over 15 amino acids. Germline-derived CDR1 and CDR2 are MDHEN and SYDVKM. V lost 7 bases to trimming and J lost 2 bases; unmatched junction nucleotides: 8. The CDR3 sequence is CASTLTGTGAYEQYF. The CDR3 DNA reads as TGTGCCAGCACCCTGACCGGGACAGGGGCCTACGAGCAGTACTTC.

The chain joins TRBV6-5 to TRBJ2-7, with 10 positions matching TRBD1. CDR1 MNHEY and CDR2 SVGAGI come from the germline V gene. CDR3 length: 13 amino acids. The V and J ends lost 7 bases and 11 bases, in that order; junction bases with no gene match: 11. CDR3 amino acids: CASTATGQGSEYF. CDR3 nucleotides: TGTGCCAGCACCGCTACGGGACAGGGGAGTGAGTACTTC.

The rearrangement uses TRBV20-1 and TRBJ1-1; D remains ambiguous. V lost 6 bases to trimming and J lost 1 base, with 9 bases between them. The CDR3 has 12 amino acids. The V gene's germline CDR1 is DFQATT and CDR2 SNEGSKA (reference sequence). The CDR3 region is CSAMDGNTEAFF. The CDR3 bases are TGCAGTGCCATGGACGGGAACACTGAAGCTTTCTTT.

The V gene is TRBV25-1, the J gene TRBJ2-7; D remains unclear. CDR1 is MGHDK and CDR2 is SYGVNS in the germline V gene. Trimming removed 7 bases from V and 6 bases from J, with 10 bases in between. The CDR3 covers 11 residues. The CDR3: CASTHVGEQYF. The CDR3 DNA is TGTGCCAGCACCCACGTCGGCGAGCAGTACTTC.

V gene TRBV20-1 combines with J gene TRBJ2-5; a weak D match, TRBD2 (5 bases). V shed 5 bases and J shed 5 bases, with 9 bases lying between them. Germline lookup yields CDR1 DFQATT and CDR2 SNEGSKA (reference sequence). This CDR3 has 11 amino acids. The DNA for the CDR3 is TGCAGTGCTCGCTTAGCGGAGACCCAGTACTTC. Translation: CSARLAETQYF.